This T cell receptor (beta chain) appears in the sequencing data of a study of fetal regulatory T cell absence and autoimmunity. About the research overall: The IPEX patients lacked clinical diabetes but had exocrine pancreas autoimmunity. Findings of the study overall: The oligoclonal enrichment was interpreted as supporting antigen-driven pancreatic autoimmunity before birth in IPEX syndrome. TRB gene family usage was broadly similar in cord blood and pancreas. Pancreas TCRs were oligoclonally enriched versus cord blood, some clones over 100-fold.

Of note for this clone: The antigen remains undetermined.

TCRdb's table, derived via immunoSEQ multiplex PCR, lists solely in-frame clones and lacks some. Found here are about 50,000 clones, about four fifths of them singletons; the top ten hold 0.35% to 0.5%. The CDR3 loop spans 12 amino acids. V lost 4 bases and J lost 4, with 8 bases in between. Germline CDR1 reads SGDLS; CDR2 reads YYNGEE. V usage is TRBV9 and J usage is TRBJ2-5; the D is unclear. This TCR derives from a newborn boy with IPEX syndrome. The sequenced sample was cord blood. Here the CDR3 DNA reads TGTGCCAGCAGCCCCTTAGGAGAGACCCAGTACTTC. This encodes CASSPLGETQYF. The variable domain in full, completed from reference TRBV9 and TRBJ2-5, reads DSGVTQTPKHLITATGQRVTLRCSPRSGDLSVYWYQQSLDQGLQFLIQYYNGEERAKGNILERFSAQQFPDLHSELNLSSLELGDSALYFCASSPLGETQYFGPGTRLLVL.